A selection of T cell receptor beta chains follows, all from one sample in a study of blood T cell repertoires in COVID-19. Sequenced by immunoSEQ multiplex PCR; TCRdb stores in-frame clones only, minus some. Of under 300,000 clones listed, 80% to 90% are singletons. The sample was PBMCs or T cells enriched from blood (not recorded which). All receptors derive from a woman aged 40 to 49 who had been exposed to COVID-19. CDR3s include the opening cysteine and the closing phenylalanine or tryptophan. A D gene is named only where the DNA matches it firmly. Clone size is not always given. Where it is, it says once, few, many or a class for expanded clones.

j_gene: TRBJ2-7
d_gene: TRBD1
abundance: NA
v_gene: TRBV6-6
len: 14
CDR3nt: TGTGCCAGCAGTAGGACAGGATCTTCCTACGAGCAGTACTTC
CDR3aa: CASSRTGSSYEQYF

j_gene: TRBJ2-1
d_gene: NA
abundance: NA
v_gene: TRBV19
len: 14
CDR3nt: TGTGCCAGTAGTATAGTAACGGGATCTATTGAGCAGTTCTTC
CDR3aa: CASSIVTGSIEQFF

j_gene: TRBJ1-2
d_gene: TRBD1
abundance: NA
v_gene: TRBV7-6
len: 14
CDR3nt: TGTGCCAGCAGCCCCCGACAGGGTAACTATGGCTACACCTTC
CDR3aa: CASSPRQGNYGYTF

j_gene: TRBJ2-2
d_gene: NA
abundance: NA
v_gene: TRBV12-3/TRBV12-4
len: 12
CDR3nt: TGTGCCAGCAGGAGTTACACCGGGGAGCTGTTTTTT
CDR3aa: CASRSYTGELFF

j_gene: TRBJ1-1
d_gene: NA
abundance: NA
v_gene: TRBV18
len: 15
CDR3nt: TGTGCCAGCTCACCAGAACAGCCGCTGAACACTGAAGCTTTCTTT
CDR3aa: CASSPEQPLNTEAFF

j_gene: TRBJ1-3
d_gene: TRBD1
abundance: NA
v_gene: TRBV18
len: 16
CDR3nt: TGTGCCAGCTCACCGGATGAGGGGGCGCGGGGAAACACCATATATTTT
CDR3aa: CASSPDEGARGNTIYF

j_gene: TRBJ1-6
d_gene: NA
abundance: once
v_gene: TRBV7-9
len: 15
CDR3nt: TGTGCCAGCAGCTTAGGGGGGGTCTATAATTCACCCCTCCACTTT
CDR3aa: CASSLGGVYNSPLHF

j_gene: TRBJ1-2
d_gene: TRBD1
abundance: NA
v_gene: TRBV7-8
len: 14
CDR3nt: TGTGCCAGCACTATGGACAGGGGGAACTATGGCTACACCTTC
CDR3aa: CASTMDRGNYGYTF

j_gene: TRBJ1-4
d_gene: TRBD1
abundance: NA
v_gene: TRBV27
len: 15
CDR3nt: TGTGCCAGCAGTCCGGGACAGGGGGGTAGTGAAAAACTGTTTTTT
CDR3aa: CASSPGQGGSEKLFF

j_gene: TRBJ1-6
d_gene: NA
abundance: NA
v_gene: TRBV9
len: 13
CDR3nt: TGTGCCAGCAGCGTAATAGATAATTCACCCCTCCACTTT
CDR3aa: CASSVIDNSPLHF

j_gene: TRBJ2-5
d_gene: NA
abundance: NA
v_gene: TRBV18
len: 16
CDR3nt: TGTGCCAGCTCACCCAGTCGGACAGCTACCCAAGAGACCCAGTACTTC
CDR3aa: CASSPSRTATQETQYF

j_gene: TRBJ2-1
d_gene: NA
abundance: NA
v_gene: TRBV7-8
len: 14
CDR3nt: TGTGCCAGCAGCTTAGAGGGCAGGGAAAATGAGCAGTTCTTC
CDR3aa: CASSLEGRENEQFF

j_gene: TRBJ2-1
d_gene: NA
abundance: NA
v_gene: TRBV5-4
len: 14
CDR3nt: TGTGCCAGCAGCTTGTGGGGCGGGGTCGATGAGCAGTTCTTC
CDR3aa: CASSLWGGVDEQFF

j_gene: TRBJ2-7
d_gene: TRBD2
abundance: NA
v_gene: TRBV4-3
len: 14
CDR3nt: TGCGCCAGCAGCCATAGCGGGGGTCCCTACGAGCAGTACTTC
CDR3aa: CASSHSGGPYEQYF

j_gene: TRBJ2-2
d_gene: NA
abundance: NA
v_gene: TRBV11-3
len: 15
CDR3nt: TGTGCCAGCAGCTTGGGCCAGGGAAACACCGGGGAGCTGTTTTTT
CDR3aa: CASSLGQGNTGELFF

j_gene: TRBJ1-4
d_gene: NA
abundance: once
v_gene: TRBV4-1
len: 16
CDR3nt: TGCGCCAGCAGCCAAGTGGCGGGGGATCCTAATGAAAAACTGTTTTTT
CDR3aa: CASSQVAGDPNEKLFF

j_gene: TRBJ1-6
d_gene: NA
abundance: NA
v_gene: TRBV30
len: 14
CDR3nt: TGTGCCTGGAGTGTACACAGGGCGAATTCACCCCTCCACTTT
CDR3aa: CAWSVHRANSPLHF

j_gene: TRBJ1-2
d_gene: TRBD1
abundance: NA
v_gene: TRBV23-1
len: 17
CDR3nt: TGCGCCAGCAGTCAAACCGGGACAGGGTGGTCTCACTATGGCTACACCTTC
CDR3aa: CASSQTGTGWSHYGYTF

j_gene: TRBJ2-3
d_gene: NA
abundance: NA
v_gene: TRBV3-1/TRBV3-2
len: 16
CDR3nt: TGTGCCAGCAGCCAAGATTCTTTGGCGGGAATAGATACGCAGTATTTT
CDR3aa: CASSQDSLAGIDTQYF

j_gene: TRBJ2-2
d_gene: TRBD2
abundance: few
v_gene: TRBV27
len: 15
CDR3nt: TGTGCCAGCAGTTTGTTCGGACTAGGTCCCGGGGAGCTGTTTTTT
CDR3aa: CASSLFGLGPGELFF

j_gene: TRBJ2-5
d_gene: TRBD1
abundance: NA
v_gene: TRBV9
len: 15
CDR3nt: TGTGCCAGCAGCGGGGGACAGGCGAACCAAGAGACCCAGTACTTC
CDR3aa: CASSGGQANQETQYF

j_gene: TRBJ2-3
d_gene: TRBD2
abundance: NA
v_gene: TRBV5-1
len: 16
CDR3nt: TGTGCCAGTCTGATCCCGGGACTAGCGAACACAGATACGCAGTATTTT
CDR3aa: CASLIPGLANTDTQYF

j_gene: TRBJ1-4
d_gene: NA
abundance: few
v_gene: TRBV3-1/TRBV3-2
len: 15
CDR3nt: TGTGCCAGCAGCCAAGTACAGGGCCCTGATGAAAAACTGTTTTTT
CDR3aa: CASSQVQGPDEKLFF